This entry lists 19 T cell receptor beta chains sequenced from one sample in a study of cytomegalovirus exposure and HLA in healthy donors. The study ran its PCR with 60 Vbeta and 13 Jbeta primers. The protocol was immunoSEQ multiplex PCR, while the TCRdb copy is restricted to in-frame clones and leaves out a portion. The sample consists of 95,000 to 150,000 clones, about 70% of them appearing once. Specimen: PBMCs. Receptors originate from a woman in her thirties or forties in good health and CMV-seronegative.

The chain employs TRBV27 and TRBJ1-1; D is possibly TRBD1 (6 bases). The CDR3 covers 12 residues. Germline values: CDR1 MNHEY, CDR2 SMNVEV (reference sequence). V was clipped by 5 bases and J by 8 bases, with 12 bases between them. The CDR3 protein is CASSKLRGEAFF. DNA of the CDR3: TGTGCCAGCAGTAAACTTAGGGGGGAAGCTTTCTTT.

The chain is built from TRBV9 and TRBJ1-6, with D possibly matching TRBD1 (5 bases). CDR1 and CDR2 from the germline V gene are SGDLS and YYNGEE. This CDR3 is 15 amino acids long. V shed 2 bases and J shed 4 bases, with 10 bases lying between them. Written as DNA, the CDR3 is TGTGCCAGCAGCGTTTCGGGGGAGTATAATTCACCCCTCCACTTT. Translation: CASSVSGEYNSPLHF.

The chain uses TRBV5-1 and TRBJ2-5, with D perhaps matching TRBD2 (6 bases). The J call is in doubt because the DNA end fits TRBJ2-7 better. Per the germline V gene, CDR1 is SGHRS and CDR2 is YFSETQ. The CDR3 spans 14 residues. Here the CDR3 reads CASSLGSRGTEQYF. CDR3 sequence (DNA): TGCGCCAGCAGCTTGGGTTCCCGGGGGACCGAGCAGTACTTC.

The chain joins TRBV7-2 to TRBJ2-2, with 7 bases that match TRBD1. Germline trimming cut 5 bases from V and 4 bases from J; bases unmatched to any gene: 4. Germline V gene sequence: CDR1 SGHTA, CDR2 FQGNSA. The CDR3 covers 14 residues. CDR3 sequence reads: CASSRGQTTGELFF. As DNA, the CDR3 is TGTGCCAGCAGCCGGGGACAGACCACCGGGGAGCTGTTTTTT.

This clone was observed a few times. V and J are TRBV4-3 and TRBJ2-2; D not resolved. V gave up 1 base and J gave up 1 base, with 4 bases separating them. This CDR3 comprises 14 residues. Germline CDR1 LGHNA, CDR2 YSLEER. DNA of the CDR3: TGCGCCAGCAGCCAAGGGCAGAACACCGGGGAGCTGTTTTTT. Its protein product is CASSQGQNTGELFF.

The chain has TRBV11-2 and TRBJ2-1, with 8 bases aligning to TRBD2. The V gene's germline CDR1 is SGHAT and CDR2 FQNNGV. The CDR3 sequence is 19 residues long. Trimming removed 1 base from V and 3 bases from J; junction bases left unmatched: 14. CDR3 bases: TGTGCCAGCAGCTTAGGATCTTCGTTGAGCGGGGGAAACTACAATGAGCAGTTCTTC. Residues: CASSLGSSLSGGNYNEQFF. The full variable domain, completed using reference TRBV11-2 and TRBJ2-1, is EAGVAQSPRYKIIEKRQSVAFWCNPISGHATLYWYQQILGQGPKLLIQFQNNGVVDDSQLPKDRFSAERLKGVDSTLKIQPAKLEDSAVYLCASSLGSSLSGGNYNEQFFGPGTRLTVL.

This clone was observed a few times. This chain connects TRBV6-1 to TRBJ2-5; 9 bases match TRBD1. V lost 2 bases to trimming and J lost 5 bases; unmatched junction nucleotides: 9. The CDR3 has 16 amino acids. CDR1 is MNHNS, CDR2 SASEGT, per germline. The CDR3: CASSESRQGVWETQYF. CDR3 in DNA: TGTGCCAGCAGTGAATCGCGACAGGGGGTGTGGGAGACCCAGTACTTC.

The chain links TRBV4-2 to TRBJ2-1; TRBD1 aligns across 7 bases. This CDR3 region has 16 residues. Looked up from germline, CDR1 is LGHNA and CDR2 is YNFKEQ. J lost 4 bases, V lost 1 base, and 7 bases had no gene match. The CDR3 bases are TGTGCCAGCAGCCAAGCCCAACCGACAGGGTACAATGAGCAGTTCTTC. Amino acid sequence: CASSQAQPTGYNEQFF.

This chain's CDR3 is CASSVSGSENIQYF. CDR3 bases: TGTGCCAGCAGCGTTTCAGGGTCCGAAAACATTCAGTACTTC. This chain links TRBV9 with TRBJ2-4, with TRBD1 as a possible D gene (5 bases). This CDR3 is built from 14 residues. Trimming left V 2 bases short and J 5 bases short, with 11 bases between. Germline CDR1 and CDR2: SGDLS and YYNGEE. The variable domain in full, with the rest retrieved from reference TRBV9 and TRBJ2-4, is DSGVTQTPKHLITATGQRVTLRCSPRSGDLSVYWYQQSLDQGLQFLIQYYNGEERAKGNILERFSAQQFPDLHSELNLSSLELGDSALYFCASSVSGSENIQYFGAGTRLSVL.

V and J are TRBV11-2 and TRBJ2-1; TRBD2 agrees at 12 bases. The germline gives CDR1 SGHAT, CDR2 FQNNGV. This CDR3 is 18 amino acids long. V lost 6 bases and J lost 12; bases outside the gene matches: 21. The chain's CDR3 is CASSPVWSSGRARGRQFF. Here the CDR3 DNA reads TGTGCCAGCAGTCCAGTCTGGTCTAGCGGGAGGGCCAGAGGGAGGCAGTTCTTC.

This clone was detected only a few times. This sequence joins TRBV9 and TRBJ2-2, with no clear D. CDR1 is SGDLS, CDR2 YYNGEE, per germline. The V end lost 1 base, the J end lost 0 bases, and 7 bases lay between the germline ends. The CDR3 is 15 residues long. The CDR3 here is CASSVMSANTGELFF. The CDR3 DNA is TGTGCCAGCAGCGTAATGTCAGCGAACACCGGGGAGCTGTTTTTT.

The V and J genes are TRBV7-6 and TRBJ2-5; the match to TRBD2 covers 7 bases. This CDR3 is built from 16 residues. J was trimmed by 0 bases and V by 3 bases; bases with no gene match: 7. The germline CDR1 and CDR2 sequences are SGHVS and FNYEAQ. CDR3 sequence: CASSLGGSGYQETQYF. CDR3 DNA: TGTGCCAGCAGCTTGGGGGGGTCTGGCTACCAAGAGACCCAGTACTTC.

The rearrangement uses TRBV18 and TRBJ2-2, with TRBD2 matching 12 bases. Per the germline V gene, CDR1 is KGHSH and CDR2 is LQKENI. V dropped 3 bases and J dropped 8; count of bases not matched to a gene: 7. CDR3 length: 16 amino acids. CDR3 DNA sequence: TGTGCCAGCTCACCGCGGACTAGCGGGGCCACGGGGGAGCTGTTTTTT. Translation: CASSPRTSGATGELFF.

The CDR3 coding sequence is TGTGCCAGCACCTTTAGCTCCTATAATTCACCCCTCCACTTT. Its translation: CASTFSSYNSPLHF. V usage is TRBV6-1 and J usage is TRBJ1-6; no reliable D call. The CDR3 has 14 residues. V was cut by 7 bases and J by 0 bases, with 7 bases left in between. Germline V lookup: CDR1 MNHNS, CDR2 SASEGT.

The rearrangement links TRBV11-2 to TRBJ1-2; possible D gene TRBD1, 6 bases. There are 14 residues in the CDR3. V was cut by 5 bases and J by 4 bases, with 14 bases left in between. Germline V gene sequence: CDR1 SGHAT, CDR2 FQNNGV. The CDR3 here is CASSPAGGAYGYTF. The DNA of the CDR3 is TGTGCCAGCAGCCCCGCGGGGGGCGCCTATGGCTACACCTTC.

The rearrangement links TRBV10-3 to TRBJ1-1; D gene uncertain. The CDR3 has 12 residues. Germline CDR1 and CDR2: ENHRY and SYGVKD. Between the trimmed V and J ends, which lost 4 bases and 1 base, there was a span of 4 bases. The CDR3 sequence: CAISVQNTEAFF. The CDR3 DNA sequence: TGTGCCATCAGTGTCCAGAACACTGAAGCTTTCTTT.

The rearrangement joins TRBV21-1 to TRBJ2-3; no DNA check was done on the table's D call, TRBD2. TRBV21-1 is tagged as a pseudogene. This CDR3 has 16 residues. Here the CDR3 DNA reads TGTGCCAGCAGCAACCAACTAGCGGTCGGCACAGATACGCAGTATTTT. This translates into CASSNQLAVGTDTQYF.

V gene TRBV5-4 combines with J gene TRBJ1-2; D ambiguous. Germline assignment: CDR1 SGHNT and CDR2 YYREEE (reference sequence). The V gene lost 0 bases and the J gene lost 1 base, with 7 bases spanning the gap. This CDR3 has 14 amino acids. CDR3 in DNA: TGTGCCAGCAGCTTGGCCGCGTTTAACTATGGCTACACCTTC. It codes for CASSLAAFNYGYTF.

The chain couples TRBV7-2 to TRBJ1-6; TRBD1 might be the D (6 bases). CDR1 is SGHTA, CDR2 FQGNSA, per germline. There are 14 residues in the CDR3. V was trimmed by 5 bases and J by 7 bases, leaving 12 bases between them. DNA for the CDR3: TGTGCCAGCAGCCCCTACCAGGGGAATTCACCCCTCCACTTT. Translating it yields CASSPYQGNSPLHF.